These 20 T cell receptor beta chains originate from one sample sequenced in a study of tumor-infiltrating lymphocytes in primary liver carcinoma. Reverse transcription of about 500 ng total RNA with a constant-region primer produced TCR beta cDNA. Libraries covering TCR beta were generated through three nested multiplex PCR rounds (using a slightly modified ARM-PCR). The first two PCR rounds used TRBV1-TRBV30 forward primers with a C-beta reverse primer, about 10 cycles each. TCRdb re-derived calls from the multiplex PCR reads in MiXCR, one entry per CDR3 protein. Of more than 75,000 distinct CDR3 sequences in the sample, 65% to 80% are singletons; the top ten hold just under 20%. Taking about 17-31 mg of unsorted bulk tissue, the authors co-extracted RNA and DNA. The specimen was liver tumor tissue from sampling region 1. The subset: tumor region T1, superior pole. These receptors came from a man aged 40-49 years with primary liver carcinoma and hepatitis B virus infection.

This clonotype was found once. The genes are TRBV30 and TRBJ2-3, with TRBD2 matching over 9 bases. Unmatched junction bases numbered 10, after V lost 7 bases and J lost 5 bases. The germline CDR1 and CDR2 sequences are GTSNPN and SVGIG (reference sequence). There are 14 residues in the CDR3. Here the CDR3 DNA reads TGTGCCTTCACGCTAGCGGGATGGGGAGATACGCAGTATTTT. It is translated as CAFTLAGWGDTQYF.

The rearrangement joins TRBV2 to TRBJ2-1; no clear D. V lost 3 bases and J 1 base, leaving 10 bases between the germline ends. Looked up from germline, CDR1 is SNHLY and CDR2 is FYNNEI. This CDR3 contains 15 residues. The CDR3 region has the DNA TGTGCCAGCAGTGACCACCCATCATCCTACAATGAGCAGTTCTTC. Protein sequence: CASSDHPSSYNEQFF.

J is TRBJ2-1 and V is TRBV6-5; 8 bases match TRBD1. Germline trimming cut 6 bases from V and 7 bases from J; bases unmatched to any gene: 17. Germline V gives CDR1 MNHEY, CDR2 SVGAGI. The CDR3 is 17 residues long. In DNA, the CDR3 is TGTGCCAGCAGGTCAAGGCAGGGGGCCCTAAAGTTAAATGAGCAGTTCTTC. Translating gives CASRSRQGALKLNEQFF.

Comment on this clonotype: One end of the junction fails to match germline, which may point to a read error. The CDR3 coding sequence is TGTGCCAGCAGGTTACTAGCGGGAGGATGGACAGATACGCAATATTTT. This codes for CASRLLAGGWTDTQYF. This chain uses TRBV7-9 with TRBJ2-3, with 12 bases identical to TRBD2. Germline CDR1 reads SEHNR; CDR2 reads FQNEAQ (reference sequence). CDR3 length: 16 residues.

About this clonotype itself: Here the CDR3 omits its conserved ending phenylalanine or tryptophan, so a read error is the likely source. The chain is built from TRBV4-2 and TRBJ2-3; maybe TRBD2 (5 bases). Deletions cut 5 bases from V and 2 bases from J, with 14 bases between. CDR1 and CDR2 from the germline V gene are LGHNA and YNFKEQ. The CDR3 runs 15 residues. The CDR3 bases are TGTGCCAGCAGCGAAGGACGGGAAAACACAGATACGCAGTATCTT. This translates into CASSEGRENTDTQYL.

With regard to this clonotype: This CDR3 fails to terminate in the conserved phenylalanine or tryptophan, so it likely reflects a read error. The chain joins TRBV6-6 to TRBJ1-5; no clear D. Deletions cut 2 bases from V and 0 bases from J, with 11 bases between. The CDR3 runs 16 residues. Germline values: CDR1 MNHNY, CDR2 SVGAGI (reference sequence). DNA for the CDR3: TGTGCCAGCAGTTACCTAGTAGAATATAGCAATCAGCCCCAGCATTAT. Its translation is CASSYLVEYSNQPQHY.

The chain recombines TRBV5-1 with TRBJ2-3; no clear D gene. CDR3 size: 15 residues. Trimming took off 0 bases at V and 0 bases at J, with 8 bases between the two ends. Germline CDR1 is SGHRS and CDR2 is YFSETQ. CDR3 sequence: CASSLAGRSTDTQYF. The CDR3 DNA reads TGCGCCAGCAGCTTGGCTGGCAGGAGCACAGATACGCAGTATTTT.

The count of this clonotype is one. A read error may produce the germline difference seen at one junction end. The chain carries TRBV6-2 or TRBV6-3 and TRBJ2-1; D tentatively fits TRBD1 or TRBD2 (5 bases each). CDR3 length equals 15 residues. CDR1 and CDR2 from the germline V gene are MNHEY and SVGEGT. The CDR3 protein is CASGYAGTFYNELFF. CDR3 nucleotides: TGTGCCAGCGGTTACGCTGGGACGTTTTACAATGAGCTGTTCTTC.

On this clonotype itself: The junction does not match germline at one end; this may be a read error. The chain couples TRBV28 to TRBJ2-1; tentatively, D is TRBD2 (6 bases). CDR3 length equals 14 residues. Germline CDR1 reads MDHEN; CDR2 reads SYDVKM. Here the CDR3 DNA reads TGTACCAGCAGTGCCGGGACTCCTAACAATGAGCAGTTCTTC. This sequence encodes CTSSAGTPNNEQFF.

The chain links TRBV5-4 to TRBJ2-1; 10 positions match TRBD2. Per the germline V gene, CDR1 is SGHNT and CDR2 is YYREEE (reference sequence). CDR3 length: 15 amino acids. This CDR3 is CVCSWGGTSVNEQFF. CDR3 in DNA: TGTGTCTGCAGCTGGGGGGGGACTAGCGTCAATGAGCAGTTCTTC.

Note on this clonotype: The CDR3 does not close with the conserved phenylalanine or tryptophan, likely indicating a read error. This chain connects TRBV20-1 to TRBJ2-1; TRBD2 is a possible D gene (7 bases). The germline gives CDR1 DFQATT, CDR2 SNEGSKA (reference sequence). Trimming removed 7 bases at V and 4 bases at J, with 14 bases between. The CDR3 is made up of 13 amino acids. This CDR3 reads CSVSAGTYNEQFS. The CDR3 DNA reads TGCAGTGTCTCAGCGGGGACATACAATGAGCAGTTCTCC.

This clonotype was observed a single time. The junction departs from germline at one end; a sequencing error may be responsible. For the CDR3, the DNA is TGTGCCAGCAGCCTATCTGTGGTAATATCATACGAGCAATATTTC. Translated: CASSLSVVISYEQYF. The chain combines TRBV11-2 with TRBJ2-7; no definite D call. The CDR3 contains 15 residues. Germline V gene lookup returns CDR1 SGHAT and CDR2 FQNNGV. Using reference TRBV11-2 and TRBJ2-7 for the parts outside the CDR3, the full variable domain is EAGVAQSPRYKIIEKRQSVAFWCNPISGHATLYWYQQILGQGPKLLIQFQNNGVVDDSQLPKDRFSAERLKGVDSTLKIQPAKLEDSAVYLCASSLSVVISYEQYFGPGTRLTVT.

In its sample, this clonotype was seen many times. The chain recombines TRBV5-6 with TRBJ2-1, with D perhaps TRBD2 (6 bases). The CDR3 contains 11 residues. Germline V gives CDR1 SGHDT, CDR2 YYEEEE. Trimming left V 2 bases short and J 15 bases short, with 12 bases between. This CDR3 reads CASSFGTQGFF. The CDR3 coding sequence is TGTGCCAGCAGCTTTGGGACTCAAGGGTTCTTC.

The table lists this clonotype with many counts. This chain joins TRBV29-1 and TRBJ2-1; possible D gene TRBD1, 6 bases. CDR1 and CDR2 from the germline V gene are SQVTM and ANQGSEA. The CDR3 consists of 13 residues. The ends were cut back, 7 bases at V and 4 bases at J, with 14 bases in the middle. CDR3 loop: CSAAGTKYNEQFF. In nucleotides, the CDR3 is TGCAGCGCCGCCGGGACAAAGTACAATGAGCAGTTCTTC.

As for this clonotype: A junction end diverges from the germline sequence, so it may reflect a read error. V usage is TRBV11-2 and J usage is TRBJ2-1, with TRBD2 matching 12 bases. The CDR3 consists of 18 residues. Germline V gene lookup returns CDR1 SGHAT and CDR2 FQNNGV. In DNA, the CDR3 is TGCGCCAGCAGCTTTCCCCGACTAGCGGGAGAACCCTACAAAGAGCAGTTCTTC. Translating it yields CASSFPRLAGEPYKEQFF.

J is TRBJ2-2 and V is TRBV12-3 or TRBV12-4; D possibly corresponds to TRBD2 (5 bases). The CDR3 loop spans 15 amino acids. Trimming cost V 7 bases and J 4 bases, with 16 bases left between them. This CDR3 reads CASIMTGSLTGELFF. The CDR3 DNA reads TGTGCCAGCATCATGACGGGGTCGCTCACCGGGGAGCTGTTTTTT.

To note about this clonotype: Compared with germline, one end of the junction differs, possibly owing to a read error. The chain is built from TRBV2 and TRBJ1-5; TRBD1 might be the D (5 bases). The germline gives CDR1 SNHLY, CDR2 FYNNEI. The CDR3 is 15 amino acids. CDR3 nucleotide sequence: TGTGCCAGCAGGGCTCTGGGGGGTGGCAATGAGCCCCAGCATTTT. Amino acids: CASRALGGGNEPQHF.

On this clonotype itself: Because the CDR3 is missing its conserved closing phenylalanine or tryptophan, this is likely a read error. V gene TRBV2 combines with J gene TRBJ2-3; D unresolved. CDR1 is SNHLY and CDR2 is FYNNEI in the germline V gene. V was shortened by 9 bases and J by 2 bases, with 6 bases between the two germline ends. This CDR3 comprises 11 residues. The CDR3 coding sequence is TGTGCCAGTACTCTCACAGATACGCAGTATTAT. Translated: CASTLTDTQYY.

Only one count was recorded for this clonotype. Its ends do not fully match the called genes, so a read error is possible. CDR3: CACSARGIAYNEQFF. The DNA of the CDR3 is TGTGCCTGCAGCGCTCGTGGGATAGCCTACAATGAGCAGTTCTTC. The rearrangement links TRBV7-8 to TRBJ2-1; no clear D. This CDR3 is built from 15 residues. Germline V gives CDR1 SGHVS, CDR2 FQNEAQ.

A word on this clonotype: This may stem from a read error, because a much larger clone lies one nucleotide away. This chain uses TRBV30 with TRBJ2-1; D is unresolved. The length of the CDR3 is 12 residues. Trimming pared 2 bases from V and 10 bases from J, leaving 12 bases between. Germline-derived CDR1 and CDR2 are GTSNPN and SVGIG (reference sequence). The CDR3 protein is CAWSTPLEEQFF. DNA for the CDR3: TGTGCCTGGAGTACGCCCCTCGAAGAGCAGTTCTTC.